Sequencing of this T cell receptor beta chain was carried out in a study of T cell changes during pregnancy in multiple sclerosis. Sequencing used immunoSEQ multiplex PCR; TCRdb keeps in-frame clones, though not all of them. The profile shows tens of thousands of clones, approximately 95% of them singletons. V lost 4 bases and J lost 9; bases outside the gene matches: 11. Germline-derived CDR1 and CDR2 are MNHNS and SASEGT. The CDR3 contains 16 residues. This sample comprised peripheral blood, obtained in the second trimester of pregnancy. The sequence was obtained from a female donor in good health, enrolled as a control in a pregnancy study. This sequence joins TRBV6-1 and TRBJ2-1, with TRBD1 matching 11 bases. This chain's CDR3 is CASSGYSGTGGGEQFF. CDR3 sequence (DNA): TGTGCCAGCAGTGGATACTCCGGGACAGGGGGTGGTGAGCAGTTCTTC.